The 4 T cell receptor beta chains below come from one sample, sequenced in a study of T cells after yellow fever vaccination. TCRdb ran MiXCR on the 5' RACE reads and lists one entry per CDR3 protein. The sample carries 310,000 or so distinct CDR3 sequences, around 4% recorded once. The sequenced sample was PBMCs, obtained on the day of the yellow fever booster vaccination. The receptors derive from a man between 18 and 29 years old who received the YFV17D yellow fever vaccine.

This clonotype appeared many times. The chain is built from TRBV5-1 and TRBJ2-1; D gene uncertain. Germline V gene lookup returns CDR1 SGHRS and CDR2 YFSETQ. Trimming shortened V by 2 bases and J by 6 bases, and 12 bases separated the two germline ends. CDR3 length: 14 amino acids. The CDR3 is CASSLNPGLNEQFF. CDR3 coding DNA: TGCGCCAGCAGCTTAAACCCAGGTCTCAATGAGCAGTTCTTC.

For the CDR3, the DNA is TGTGCCAGCAGCTTTAGTCTCTTACGGACCCTCCACTTT. It specifies CASSFSLLRTLHF. The J gene is TRBJ1-6, the V gene TRBV5-5; unclear D gene. V lost 2 bases, J lost 14 bases, and 14 bases lay in between. The length of the CDR3 is 13 residues. CDR1 and CDR2 from the germline V gene are SGHKS and YYEKEE (reference sequence).

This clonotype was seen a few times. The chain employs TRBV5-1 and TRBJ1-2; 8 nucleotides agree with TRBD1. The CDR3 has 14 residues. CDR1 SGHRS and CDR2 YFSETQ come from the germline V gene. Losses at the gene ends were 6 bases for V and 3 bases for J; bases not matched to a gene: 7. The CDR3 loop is CASTNLQGDYGYTF. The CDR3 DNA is TGCGCCAGCACCAACTTACAGGGGGACTATGGCTACACCTTC. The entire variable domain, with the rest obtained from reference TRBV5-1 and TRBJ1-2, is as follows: KAGVTQTPRYLIKTRGQQVTLSCSPISGHRSVSWYQQTPGQGLQFLFEYFSETQRNKGNFPGRFSGRQFSNSRSEMNVSTLELGDSALYLCASTNLQGDYGYTFGSGTRLTVV.

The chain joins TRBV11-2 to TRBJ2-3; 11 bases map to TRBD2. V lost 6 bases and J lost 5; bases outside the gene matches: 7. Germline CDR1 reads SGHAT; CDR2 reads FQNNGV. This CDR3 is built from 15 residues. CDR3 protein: CASRGSLAGGDTQYF. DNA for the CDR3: TGTGCCAGCAGAGGGTCCCTAGCGGGGGGAGATACGCAGTATTTT.